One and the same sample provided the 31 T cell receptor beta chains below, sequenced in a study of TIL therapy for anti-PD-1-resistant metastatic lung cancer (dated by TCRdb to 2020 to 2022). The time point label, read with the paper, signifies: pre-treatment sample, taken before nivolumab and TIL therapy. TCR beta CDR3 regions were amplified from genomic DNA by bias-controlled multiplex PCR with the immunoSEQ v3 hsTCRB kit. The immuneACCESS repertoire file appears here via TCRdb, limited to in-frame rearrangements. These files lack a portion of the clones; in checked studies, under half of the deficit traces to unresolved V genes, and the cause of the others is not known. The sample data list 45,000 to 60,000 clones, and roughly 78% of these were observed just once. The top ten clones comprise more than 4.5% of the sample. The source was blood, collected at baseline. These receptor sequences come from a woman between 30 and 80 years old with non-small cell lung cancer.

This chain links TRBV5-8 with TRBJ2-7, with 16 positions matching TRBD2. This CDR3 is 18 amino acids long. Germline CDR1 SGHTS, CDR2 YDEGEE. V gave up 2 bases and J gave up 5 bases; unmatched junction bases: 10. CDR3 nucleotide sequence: TGTGCCAGCAGCTTTTCCTCGGGACTAGCGGGGGGGCGCGACGAGCAGTACTTC. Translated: CASSFSSGLAGGRDEQYF.

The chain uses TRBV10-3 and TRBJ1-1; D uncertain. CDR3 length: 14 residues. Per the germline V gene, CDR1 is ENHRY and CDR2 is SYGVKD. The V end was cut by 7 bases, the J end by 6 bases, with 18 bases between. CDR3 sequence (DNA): TGTGCCATCAAATCGGCGGGCGGGTGGTCTGAAGCTTTCTTT. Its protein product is CAIKSAGGWSEAFF.

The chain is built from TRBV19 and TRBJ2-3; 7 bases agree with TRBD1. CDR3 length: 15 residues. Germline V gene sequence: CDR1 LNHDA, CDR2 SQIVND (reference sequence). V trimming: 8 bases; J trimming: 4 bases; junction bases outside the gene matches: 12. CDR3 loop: CASRTTGQTSDTQYF. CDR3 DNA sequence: TGTGCCAGTCGCACAACGGGACAGACATCAGATACGCAGTATTTT.

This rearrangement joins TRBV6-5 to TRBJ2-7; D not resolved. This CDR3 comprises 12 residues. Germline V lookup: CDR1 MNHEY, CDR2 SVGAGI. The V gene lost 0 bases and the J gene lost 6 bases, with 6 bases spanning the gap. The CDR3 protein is CASSYSQVEQYF. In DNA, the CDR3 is TGTGCCAGCAGTTACTCGCAAGTCGAGCAGTACTTC.

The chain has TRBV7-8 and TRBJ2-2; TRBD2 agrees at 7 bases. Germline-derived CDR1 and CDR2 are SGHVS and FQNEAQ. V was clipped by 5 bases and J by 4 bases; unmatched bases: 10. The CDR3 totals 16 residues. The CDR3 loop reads CASSKRLSGITGELFF. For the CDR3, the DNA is TGTGCCAGCAGCAAGCGACTGAGCGGGATCACCGGGGAGCTGTTTTTT.

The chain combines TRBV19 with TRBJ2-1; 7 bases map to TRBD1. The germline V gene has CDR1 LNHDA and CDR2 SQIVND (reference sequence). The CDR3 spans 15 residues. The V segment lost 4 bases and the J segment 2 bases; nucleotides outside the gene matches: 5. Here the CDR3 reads CASSTRQGAYNEQFF. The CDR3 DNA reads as TGTGCCAGTAGTACCCGACAGGGAGCCTACAATGAGCAGTTCTTC. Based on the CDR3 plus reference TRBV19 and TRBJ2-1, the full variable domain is DGGITQSPKYLFRKEGQNVTLSCEQNLNHDAMYWYRQDPGQGLRLIYYSQIVNDFQKGDIAEGYSVSREKKESFPLTVTSAQKNPTAFYLCASSTRQGAYNEQFFGPGTRLTVL.

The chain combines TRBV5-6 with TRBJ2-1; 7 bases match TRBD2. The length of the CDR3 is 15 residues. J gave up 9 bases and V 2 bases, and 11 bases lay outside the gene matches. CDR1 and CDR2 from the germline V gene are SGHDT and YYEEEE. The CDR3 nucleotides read TGTGCCAGCAGCTTATCGTCTAGCGGAGGGAGTGAGCAGTTCTTC. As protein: CASSLSSSGGSEQFF. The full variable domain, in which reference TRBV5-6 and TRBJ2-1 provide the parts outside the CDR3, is DAGVTQSPTHLIKTRGQQVTLRCSPKSGHDTVSWYQQALGQGPQFIFQYYEEEERQRGNFPDRFSGHQFPNYSSELNVNALLLGDSALYLCASSLSSSGGSEQFFGPGTRLTVL.

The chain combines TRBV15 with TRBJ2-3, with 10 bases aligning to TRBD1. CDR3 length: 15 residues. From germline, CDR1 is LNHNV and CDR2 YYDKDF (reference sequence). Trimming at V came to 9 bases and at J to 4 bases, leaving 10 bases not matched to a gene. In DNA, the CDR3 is TGTGCCACGCAGCAGGGGACAGGGGAATCAGATACGCAGTATTTT. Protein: CATQQGTGESDTQYF.

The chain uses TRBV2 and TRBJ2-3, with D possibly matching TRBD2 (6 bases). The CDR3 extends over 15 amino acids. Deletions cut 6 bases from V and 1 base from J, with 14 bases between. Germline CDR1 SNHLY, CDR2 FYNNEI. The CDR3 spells CASRIGTARTDTQYF. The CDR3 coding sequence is TGTGCCAGCAGAATCGGGACTGCCCGCACAGATACGCAGTATTTT.

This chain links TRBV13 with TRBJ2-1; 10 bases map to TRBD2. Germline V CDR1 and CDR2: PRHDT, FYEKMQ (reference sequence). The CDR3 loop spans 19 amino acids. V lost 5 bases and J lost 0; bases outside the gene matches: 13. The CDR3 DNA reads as TGTGCCAGCAGCCCAGCCGGGACTAGCGTTAGAAGCTCCTACAATGAGCAGTTCTTC. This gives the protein CASSPAGTSVRSSYNEQFF.

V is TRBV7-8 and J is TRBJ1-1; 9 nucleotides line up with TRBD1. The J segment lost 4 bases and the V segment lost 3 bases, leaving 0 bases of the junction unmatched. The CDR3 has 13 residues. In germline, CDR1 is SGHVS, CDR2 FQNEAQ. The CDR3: CASSLTGGTEAFF. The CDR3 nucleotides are TGTGCCAGCAGCTTGACAGGGGGCACTGAAGCTTTCTTT.

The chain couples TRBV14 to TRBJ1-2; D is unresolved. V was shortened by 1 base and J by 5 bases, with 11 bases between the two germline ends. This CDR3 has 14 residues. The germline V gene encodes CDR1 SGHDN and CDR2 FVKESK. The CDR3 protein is CASSQVFSPYGYTF. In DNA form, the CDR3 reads TGTGCCAGCAGCCAAGTATTTTCCCCGTATGGCTACACCTTC. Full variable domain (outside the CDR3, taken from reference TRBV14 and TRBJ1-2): EAGVTQFPSHSVIEKGQTVTLRCDPISGHDNLYWYRRVMGKEIKFLLHFVKESKQDESGMPNNRFLAERTGGTYSTLKVQPAELEDSGVYFCASSQVFSPYGYTFGSGTRLTVV.

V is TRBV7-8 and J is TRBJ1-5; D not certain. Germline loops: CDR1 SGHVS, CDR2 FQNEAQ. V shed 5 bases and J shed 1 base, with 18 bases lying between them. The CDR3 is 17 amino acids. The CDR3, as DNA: TGTGCCAGCAGCCAACTCACGGGGAGGCAGAGCAATCAGCCCCAGCATTTT. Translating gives CASSQLTGRQSNQPQHF.

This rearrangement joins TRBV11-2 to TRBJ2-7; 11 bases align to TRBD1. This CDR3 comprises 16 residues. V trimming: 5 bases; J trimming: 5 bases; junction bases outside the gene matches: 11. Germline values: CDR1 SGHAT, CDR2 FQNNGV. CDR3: CASSRMGDRGSHEQYF. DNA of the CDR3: TGTGCCAGCAGCCGGATGGGGGACAGGGGGAGTCACGAGCAGTACTTC.

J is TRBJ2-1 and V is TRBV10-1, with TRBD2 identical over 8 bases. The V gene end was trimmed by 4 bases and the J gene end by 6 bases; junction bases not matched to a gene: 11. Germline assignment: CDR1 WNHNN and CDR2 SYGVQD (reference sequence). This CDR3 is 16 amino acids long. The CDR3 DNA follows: TGCGCCAGCAGTGCCGCCTATGCGGGAGGTTTCAATGAGCAGTTCTTC. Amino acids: CASSAAYAGGFNEQFF.

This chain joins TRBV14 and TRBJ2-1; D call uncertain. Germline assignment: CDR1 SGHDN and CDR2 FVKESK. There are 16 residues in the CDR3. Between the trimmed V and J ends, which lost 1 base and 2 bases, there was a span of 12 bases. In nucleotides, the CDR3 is TGTGCCAGCAGCCAAGGATCTTACCCCCCCTACAATGAGCAGTTCTTC. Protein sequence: CASSQGSYPPYNEQFF. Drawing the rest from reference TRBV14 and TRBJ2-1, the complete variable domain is EAGVTQFPSHSVIEKGQTVTLRCDPISGHDNLYWYRRVMGKEIKFLLHFVKESKQDESGMPNNRFLAERTGGTYSTLKVQPAELEDSGVYFCASSQGSYPPYNEQFFGPGTRLTVL.

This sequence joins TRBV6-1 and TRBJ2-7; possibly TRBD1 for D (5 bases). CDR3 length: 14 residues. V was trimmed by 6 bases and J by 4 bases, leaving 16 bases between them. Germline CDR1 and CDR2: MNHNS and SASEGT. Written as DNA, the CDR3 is TGTGCCAGCAGACCGGACACCTTAATTTACGAGCAGTACTTC. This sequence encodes CASRPDTLIYEQYF.

The CDR3 loop reads CSVGVRGEQFF. Written as DNA, the CDR3 is TGCAGCGTTGGGGTTCGGGGTGAGCAGTTCTTC. V usage is TRBV29-1 and J usage is TRBJ2-1, with TRBD2 as a possible D gene (5 bases). CDR1 and CDR2 from the germline V gene are SQVTM and ANQGSEA. CDR3 length: 11 amino acids. The germline V and J ends were trimmed by 4 bases and 9 bases, with 10 bases remaining between them.

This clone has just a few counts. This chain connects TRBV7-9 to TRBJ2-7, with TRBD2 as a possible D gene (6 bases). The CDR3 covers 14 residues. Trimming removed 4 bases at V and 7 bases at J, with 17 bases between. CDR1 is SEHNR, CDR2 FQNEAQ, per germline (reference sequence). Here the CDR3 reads CASSSREPAGEQYF. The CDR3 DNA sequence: TGTGCCAGCAGCTCTCGTGAACCCGCGGGGGAGCAGTACTTC.

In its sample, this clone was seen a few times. The CDR3 nucleotides read TGTGCCATCAGTCACTCCGGGACAGGGAGCAATCAGCCCCAGCATTTT. It encodes CAISHSGTGSNQPQHF. The gene calls are TRBV10-3 and TRBJ1-5; 9 bases fit TRBD1. The V segment lost 5 bases and the J segment 1 base; nucleotides outside the gene matches: 6. Germline assignment: CDR1 ENHRY and CDR2 SYGVKD. The length of the CDR3 is 16 residues.

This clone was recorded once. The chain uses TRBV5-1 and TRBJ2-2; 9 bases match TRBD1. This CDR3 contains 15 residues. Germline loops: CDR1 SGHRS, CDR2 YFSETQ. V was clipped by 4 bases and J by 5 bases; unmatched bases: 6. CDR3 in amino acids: CASSPGQGLTGELFF. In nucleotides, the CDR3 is TGCGCCAGCAGCCCGGGACAGGGACTAACCGGGGAGCTGTTTTTT.

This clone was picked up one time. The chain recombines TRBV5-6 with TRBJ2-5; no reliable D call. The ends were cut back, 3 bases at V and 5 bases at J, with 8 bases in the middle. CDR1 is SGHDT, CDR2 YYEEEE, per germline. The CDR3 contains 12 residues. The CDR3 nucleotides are TGTGCCAGCAGCTCGGTAGGGGAGACCCAGTACTTC. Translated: CASSSVGETQYF. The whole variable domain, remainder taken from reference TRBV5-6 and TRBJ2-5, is DAGVTQSPTHLIKTRGQQVTLRCSPKSGHDTVSWYQQALGQGPQFIFQYYEEEERQRGNFPDRFSGHQFPNYSSELNVNALLLGDSALYLCASSSVGETQYFGPGTRLLVL.

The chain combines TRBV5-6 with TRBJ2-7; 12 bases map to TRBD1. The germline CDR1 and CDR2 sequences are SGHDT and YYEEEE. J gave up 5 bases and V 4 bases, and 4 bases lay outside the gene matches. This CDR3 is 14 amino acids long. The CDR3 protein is CASSPWDRGHEQYF. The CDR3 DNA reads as TGTGCCAGCAGCCCTTGGGACAGGGGGCACGAGCAGTACTTC.

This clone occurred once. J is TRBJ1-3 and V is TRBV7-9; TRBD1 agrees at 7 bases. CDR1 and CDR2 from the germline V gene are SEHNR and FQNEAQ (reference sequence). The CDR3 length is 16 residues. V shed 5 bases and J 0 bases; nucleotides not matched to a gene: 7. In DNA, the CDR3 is TGTGCCAGCAGCCGTACACAGGGGAGCTCTGGAAACACCATATATTTT. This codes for CASSRTQGSSGNTIYF.

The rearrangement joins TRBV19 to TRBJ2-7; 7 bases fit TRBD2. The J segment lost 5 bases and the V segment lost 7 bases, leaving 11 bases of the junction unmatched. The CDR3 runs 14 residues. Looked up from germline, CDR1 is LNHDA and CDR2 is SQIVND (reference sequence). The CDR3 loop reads CASNRGLEIDEQYF. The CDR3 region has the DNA TGTGCCAGTAACCGAGGACTAGAGATCGACGAGCAGTACTTC.

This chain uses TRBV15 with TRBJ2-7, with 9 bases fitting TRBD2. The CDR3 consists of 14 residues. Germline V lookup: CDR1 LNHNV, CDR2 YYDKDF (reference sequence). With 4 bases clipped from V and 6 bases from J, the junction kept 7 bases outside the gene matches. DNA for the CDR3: TGTGCCACCAGCATAAAGCGGGAGGCCTCCGAGCAGTACTTC. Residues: CATSIKREASEQYF.

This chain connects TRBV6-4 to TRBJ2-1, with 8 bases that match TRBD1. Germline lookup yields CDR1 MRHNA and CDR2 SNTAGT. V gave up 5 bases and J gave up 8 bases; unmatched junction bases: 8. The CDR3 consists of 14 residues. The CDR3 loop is CASSREQGADEQFF. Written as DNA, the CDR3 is TGTGCCAGCAGTCGTGAGCAGGGGGCCGATGAGCAGTTCTTC.

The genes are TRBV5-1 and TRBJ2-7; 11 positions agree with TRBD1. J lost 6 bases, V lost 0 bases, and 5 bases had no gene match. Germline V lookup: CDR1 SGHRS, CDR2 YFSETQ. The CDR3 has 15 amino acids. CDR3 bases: TGCGCCAGCAGCTTGGGCCCCGGGACAGGGGGCGAGCAGTACTTC. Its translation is CASSLGPGTGGEQYF. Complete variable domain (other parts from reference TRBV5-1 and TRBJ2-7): KAGVTQTPRYLIKTRGQQVTLSCSPISGHRSVSWYQQTPGQGLQFLFEYFSETQRNKGNFPGRFSGRQFSNSRSEMNVSTLELGDSALYLCASSLGPGTGGEQYFGPGTRLTVT.

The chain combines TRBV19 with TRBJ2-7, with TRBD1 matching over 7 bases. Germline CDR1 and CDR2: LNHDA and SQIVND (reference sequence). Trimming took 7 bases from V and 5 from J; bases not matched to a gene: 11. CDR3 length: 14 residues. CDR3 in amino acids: CASTATGTGDEQYF. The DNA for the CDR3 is TGTGCCAGTACCGCGACAGGGACCGGGGACGAGCAGTACTTC.

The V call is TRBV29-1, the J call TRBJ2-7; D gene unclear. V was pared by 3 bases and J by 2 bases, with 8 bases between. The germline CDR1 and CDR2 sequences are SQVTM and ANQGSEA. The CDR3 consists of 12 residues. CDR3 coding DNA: TGCAGCGTTGAGGCAGTCCCCTACGAGCAGTACTTC. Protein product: CSVEAVPYEQYF.

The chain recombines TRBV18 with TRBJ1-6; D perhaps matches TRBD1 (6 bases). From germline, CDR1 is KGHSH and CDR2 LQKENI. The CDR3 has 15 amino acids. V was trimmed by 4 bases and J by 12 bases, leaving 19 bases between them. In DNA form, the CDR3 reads TGTGCCAGCTCACGGACTTATACAGGGAATGAACCCCTCCACTTT. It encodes CASSRTYTGNEPLHF.